This T cell receptor beta chain was observed in a study of tissue T cells after allogeneic stem cell transplantation. Profiled with immunoSEQ multiplex PCR; TCRdb holds only in-frame clones, not every one. The sample holds some 48,000 clones; 73% are singletons and the top ten take roughly 0.59%. Germline V gives CDR1 NSHNY, CDR2 SYGAGN. V dropped 4 bases and J dropped 1; count of bases not matched to a gene: 2. The CDR3 totals 14 residues. Findings of the study overall: Only a limited share of tissue TCRs appeared in blood or spleen. TCR repertoires tracked anatomic similarity, regardless of disease or transplant status.

A word on this clone: As yet, its antigen is unknown. The gene names given are mouse names. The read ends 1 residue before the CDR3 terminus; that terminus is restored from the germline J gene.

The chain carries TRBV13-1 and TRBJ1-1; 9 bases map to TRBD1. The specimen was sorted cells pooled from one or two spleens. The sequence was collected from a pool of C57BL/6 mice in good health. The CDR3 reads CASSQTGGNTEVFF. The CDR3 DNA, read in part, is TGTGCCAGCAGTCAGACAGGGGGGAACACAGAAGTCTTC.